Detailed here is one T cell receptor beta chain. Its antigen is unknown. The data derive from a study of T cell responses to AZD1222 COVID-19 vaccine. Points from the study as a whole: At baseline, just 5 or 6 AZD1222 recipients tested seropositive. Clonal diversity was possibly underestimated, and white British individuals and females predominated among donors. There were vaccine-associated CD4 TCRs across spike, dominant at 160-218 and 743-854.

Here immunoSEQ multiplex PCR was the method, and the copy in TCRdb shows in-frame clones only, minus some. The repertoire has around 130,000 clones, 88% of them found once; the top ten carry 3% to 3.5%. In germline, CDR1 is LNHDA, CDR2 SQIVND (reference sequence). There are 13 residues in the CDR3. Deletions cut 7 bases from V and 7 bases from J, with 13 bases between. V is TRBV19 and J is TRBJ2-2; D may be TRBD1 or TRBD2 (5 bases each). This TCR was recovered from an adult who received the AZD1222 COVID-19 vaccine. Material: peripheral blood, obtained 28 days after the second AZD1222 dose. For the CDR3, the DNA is TGTGCCAGTAATCCGGTTGGGGGCGGGGAGCTGTTTTTT. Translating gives CASNPVGGGELFF.